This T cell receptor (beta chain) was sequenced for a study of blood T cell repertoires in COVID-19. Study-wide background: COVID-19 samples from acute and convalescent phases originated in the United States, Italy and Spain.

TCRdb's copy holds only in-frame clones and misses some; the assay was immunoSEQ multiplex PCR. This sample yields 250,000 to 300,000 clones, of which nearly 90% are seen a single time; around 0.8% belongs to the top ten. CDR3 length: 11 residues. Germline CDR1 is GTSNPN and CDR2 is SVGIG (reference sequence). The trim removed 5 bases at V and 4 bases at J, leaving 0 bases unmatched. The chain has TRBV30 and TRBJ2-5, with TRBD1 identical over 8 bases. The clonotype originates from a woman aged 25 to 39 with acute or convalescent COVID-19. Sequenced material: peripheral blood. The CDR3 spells CAWQGAETQYF. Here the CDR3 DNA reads TGTGCCTGGCAGGGGGCAGAGACCCAGTACTTC.